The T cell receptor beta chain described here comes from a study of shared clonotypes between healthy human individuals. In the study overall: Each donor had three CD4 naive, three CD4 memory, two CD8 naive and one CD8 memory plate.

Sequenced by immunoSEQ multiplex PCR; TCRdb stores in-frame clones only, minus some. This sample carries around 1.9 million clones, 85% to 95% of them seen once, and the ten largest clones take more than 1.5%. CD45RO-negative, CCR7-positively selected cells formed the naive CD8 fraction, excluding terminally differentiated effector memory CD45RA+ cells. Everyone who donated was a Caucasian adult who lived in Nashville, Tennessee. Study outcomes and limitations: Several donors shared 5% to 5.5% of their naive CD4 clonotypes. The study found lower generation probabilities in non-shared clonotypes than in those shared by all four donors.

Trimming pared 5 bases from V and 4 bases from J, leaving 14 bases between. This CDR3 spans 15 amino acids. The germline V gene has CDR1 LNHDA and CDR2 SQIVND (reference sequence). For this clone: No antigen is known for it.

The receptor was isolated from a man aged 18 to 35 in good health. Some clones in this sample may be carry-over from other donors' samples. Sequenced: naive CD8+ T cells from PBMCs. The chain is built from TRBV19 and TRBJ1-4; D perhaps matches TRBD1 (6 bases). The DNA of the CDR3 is TGTGCCAGTAGTGCCACTCAGGGGAGTAATGAAAAACTGTTTTTT. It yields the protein CASSATQGSNEKLFF.